The rows below give T cell receptor beta chains drawn from one sample of a study of shared clonotypes between healthy human individuals. Using immunoSEQ multiplex PCR, the repertoire was profiled, and TCRdb retains in-frame clones only, with some absent. The data contain millions of clones, 85% to 95% of them seen just once; the ten biggest clones take up under 0.15%. The specimen sequenced was naive CD4+ T cells sorted from blood. The receptors come from a man aged 18-30 years in good health. Both conserved end residues are part of each CDR3. Each record gives: D gene, clone size, J gene, V gene, CDR3 protein, CDR3 DNA. A D gene is named only where the DNA matches it firmly. The size of a clone is reported for some rows only, either as once, few or many, or as a class for expanded clones.

>NA|NA|TRBJ2-3|TRBV10-3
CAISEGFIDTQYF
TGTGCCATCAGTGAGGGGTTTATAGATACGCAGTATTTT
>NA|once|TRBJ1-6|TRBV6-5
CASRGLVQNSPLHF
TGTGCCAGCAGGGGGTTGGTCCAAAATTCACCCCTCCACTTT
>TRBD2|NA|TRBJ2-7|TRBV2
CASIRLAAAYEQYF
TGTGCCAGCATTCGACTAGCGGCGGCCTACGAGCAGTACTTC
>TRBD1|NA|TRBJ1-6|TRBV10-2
CASRTGHNSPLHF
TGCGCCAGCCGGACAGGGCATAATTCACCCCTCCACTTT
>NA|NA|TRBJ2-3|TRBV5-6
CASSFPLEGRTDTQYF
TGTGCCAGCAGCTTCCCGTTGGAGGGCCGCACAGATACGCAGTATTTT
>TRBD2|NA|TRBJ2-3|TRBV10-2
CASSGAGPTDTQYF
TGCGCCAGCAGTGGAGCGGGACCGACAGATACGCAGTATTTT
>NA|NA|TRBJ1-2|TRBV28
CASSYRGGNYGYTF
TGTGCCAGCAGCTACCGGGGGGGCAACTATGGCTACACCTTC
>NA|NA|TRBJ1-5|TRBV4-3
CASSQGQSNQPQHF
TGCGCCAGCAGCCAAGGGCAATCCAATCAGCCCCAGCATTTT
>NA|NA|TRBJ2-5|TRBV18
CASSPPSTARETQYF
TGTGCCAGCTCACCACCGTCGACAGCCCGCGAGACCCAGTACTTC
>TRBD2|NA|TRBJ2-3|TRBV7-2
CASSLRIAGDTQYF
TGTGCCAGCAGCTTACGGATAGCGGGAGATACGCAGTATTTT
>NA|NA|TRBJ1-2|TRBV7-2
CASSFSDGLYGYTF
TGTGCCAGCAGCTTCTCGGACGGACTATATGGCTACACCTTC
>TRBD2|NA|TRBJ2-1|TRBV7-9
CASSLLAGAYNEQFF
TGTGCCAGCAGCTTACTAGCGGGAGCTTACAATGAGCAGTTCTTC
>NA|once|TRBJ2-5|TRBV10-3
CAISESFLETQYF
TGTGCCATCAGTGAGTCCTTTTTAGAGACCCAGTACTTC
>NA|NA|TRBJ2-7|TRBV10-3
CAISRGIDEQYF
TGTGCCATCAGTCGGGGCATCGACGAGCAGTACTTC
>NA|NA|TRBJ1-3|TRBV7-6
CASSLEYRVTGNTIYF
TGTGCCAGCAGCTTAGAATACAGGGTAACTGGAAACACCATATATTTT
>NA|NA|TRBJ2-7|TRBV2
CASARGEQYF
TGTGCCAGCGCTAGGGGCGAGCAGTACTTC
>NA|NA|TRBJ2-3|TRBV5-1
CASNPPAADTQYF
TGCGCCAGCAATCCCCCCGCGGCTGATACGCAGTATTTT
>NA|NA|TRBJ1-1|TRBV2
CASRGNMNTEAFF
TGTGCCAGCCGTGGCAACATGAACACTGAAGCTTTCTTT
>NA|NA|TRBJ1-4|TRBV11-2
CASSWGDANEKLFF
TGTGCCAGCAGCTGGGGTGATGCTAATGAAAAACTGTTTTTT
>NA|NA|TRBJ1-2|TRBV20-1
CSARWGLGYTF
TGCAGTGCTAGATGGGGGCTTGGCTACACCTTC
>NA|NA|TRBJ2-3|TRBV19
CASSIQRSADTQYF
TGTGCCAGTAGTATCCAGCGGAGCGCAGATACGCAGTATTTT
>TRBD2|NA|TRBJ2-5|TRBV11-2
CASSVPGGLETQYF
TGTGCCAGCAGCGTACCGGGGGGGCTGGAGACCCAGTACTTC
>NA|NA|TRBJ2-7|TRBV5-1
CASSETGPSYEQYF
TGCGCCAGCAGCGAGACGGGACCCTCCTACGAGCAGTACTTC
>TRBD2|NA|TRBJ2-5|TRBV7-2
CASSLGGRVEETQYF
TGTGCCAGCAGCTTAGGCGGGAGGGTCGAGGAGACCCAGTACTTC
>TRBD1|NA|TRBJ2-7|TRBV18
CASSAGTVPNEQYF
TGTGCCAGCTCAGCAGGGACAGTGCCTAACGAGCAGTACTTC
>TRBD1|NA|TRBJ1-2|TRBV2
CASTREEGQVYGYTF
TGTGCCAGCACCCGCGAGGAGGGACAGGTCTATGGCTACACCTTC
>NA|NA|TRBJ2-7|TRBV7-5
CARSLEVGQSIAYEQYF
TGTGCCAGAAGCTTAGAGGTAGGACAGTCCATAGCCTACGAGCAGTACTTC
>TRBD1|NA|TRBJ1-5|TRBV6-1
CASSDTGARFSNQPQHF
TGTGCCAGCAGTGATACAGGGGCCCGATTTAGCAATCAGCCCCAGCATTTT
>NA|NA|TRBJ1-3|TRBV19
CASSIGSTGNTIYF
TGTGCCAGTAGTATCGGAAGTACTGGAAACACCATATATTTT
>TRBD1|once|TRBJ1-6|TRBV7-9
CASSPLRDRENSPLHF
TGTGCCAGCAGCCCACTCCGGGACAGGGAAAATTCACCCCTCCACTTT
>NA|NA|TRBJ2-7|TRBV13
CASSLTGAIGSYEQYF
TGTGCCAGCAGCCTTACCGGGGCCATAGGCTCCTACGAGCAGTACTTC
>NA|NA|TRBJ1-4|TRBV6-5
CASSYSFYGLSEKLFF
TGTGCCAGCAGTTACTCTTTCTATGGACTCTCTGAAAAACTGTTTTTT
>NA|once|TRBJ2-7|TRBV7-2
CASSLHRDYEQYF
TGTGCCAGCAGCCTACACCGGGACTACGAGCAGTACTTC
>NA|NA|TRBJ2-7|TRBV7-2
CASSPPGLSYEQYF
TGTGCCAGCAGCCCTCCGGGGCTCTCCTACGAGCAGTACTTC
>NA|NA|TRBJ2-1|TRBV7-9
CASSLQAVTPDNEQFF
TGTGCCAGCAGCTTACAAGCCGTGACGCCAGACAATGAGCAGTTCTTC
>NA|NA|TRBJ1-5|TRBV27
CATGVRGGHQPQHF
TGTGCCACCGGAGTGAGGGGAGGCCATCAGCCCCAGCATTTT
>TRBD1|few|TRBJ2-1|TRBV29-1
CSVEGTGGNEQFF
TGCAGCGTTGAAGGGACAGGGGGCAATGAGCAGTTCTTC
>NA|NA|TRBJ2-3|TRBV6-6
CASSYRGTDTQYF
TGTGCCAGCAGTTACAGGGGCACAGATACGCAGTATTTT
>NA|NA|TRBJ1-6|TRBV15
CATSRALHRSYNSPLHF
TGTGCCACCAGCAGAGCCCTCCACAGGTCATATAATTCACCCCTCCACTTT
>NA|NA|TRBJ2-7|TRBV5-1
CASSLAGEKQYF
TGCGCCAGCAGCTTGGCCGGGGAGAAGCAGTACTTC
>TRBD1|NA|TRBJ2-7|TRBV5-1
CASSWDRYYEQYF
TGCGCCAGCAGCTGGGACAGATACTACGAGCAGTACTTC
>NA|NA|TRBJ1-2|TRBV20-1
CSAAENYGYTF
TGCAGTGCAGCAGAGAACTATGGCTACACCTTC
>TRBD1|NA|TRBJ2-5|TRBV7-2
CASSFTGAQETQYF
TGTGCCAGCAGCTTTACAGGGGCCCAAGAGACCCAGTACTTC
>NA|NA|TRBJ1-2|TRBV30
CAWSRGDAGYTF
TGTGCCTGGAGTCGAGGGGATGCTGGCTACACCTTC
>NA|NA|TRBJ1-4|TRBV30
CAWERQMKEKLFF
TGTGCCTGGGAAAGACAGATGAAGGAAAAACTGTTTTTT
>NA|NA|TRBJ1-2|TRBV4-3
CASSQDRLRARGEGYTF
TGCGCCAGCAGCCAAGATCGGTTAAGGGCCAGGGGCGAGGGCTACACCTTC
>NA|NA|TRBJ1-6|TRBV6-5
CASSPWGVPPSPLHF
TGTGCCAGCAGTCCATGGGGAGTCCCTCCTTCACCCCTCCACTTT
>NA|NA|TRBJ2-5|TRBV5-4
CASSLVGLQETQYF
TGTGCCAGCAGCTTGGTGGGCCTCCAAGAGACCCAGTACTTC
>TRBD2|NA|TRBJ2-5|TRBV7-8
CASSSRLAGEAIGETQYF
TGTGCCAGCAGCTCCCGACTAGCGGGAGAGGCGATAGGCGAGACCCAGTACTTC
>TRBD1|NA|TRBJ2-7|TRBV29-1
CSAKGQEGLYEQYF
TGCAGCGCTAAGGGACAGGAAGGTCTATACGAGCAGTACTTC
>TRBD1|once|TRBJ1-5|TRBV2
CASSNRDRFNQPQHF
TGTGCCAGCAGTAACCGGGACAGGTTCAATCAGCCCCAGCATTTT
>NA|NA|TRBJ2-2|TRBV9
CASSVLAGATNTGELFF
TGTGCCAGCAGCGTACTCGCGGGGGCGACGAACACCGGGGAGCTGTTTTTT
>NA|NA|TRBJ1-5|TRBV30
CAWSVPGSNQPQHF
TGTGCCTGGAGTGTACCAGGGAGCAATCAGCCCCAGCATTTT